This T cell receptor delta chain is from a study of human gamma delta and Vdelta1 T cells. About this clone: It is likely a read error: a sequence one base away is far more abundant.

Germline V gene data show CDR1 as TSWWSYY and CDR2 as QGS. Trimming stripped 1 base from V and 0 bases from J, with 36 bases between. CDR3 length: 24 amino acids. With CATT, TCRdb re-called clones from the PCR reads. The sample carries roughly 820 delta-chain clones, approximately 17% recorded once. V and J are TRDV1 and TRDJ1; tentative D call: TRDD3 (6 bases). This TCR was recovered from a human donor in good health. Sequenced material: Vdelta1 gamma-delta T cells from blood. The CDR3 protein is CALGEPPFWGVGGDRIVYTDKLIF. For the CDR3, the DNA is TGTGCTCTTGGGGAACCCCCCTTCTGGGGCGTTGGTGGGGACCGGATTGTCTACACCGATAAACTCATCTTT.